This T cell receptor beta chain was documented in a study of blood T cell repertoires in COVID-19. Per the authors' pipeline: Amplifying reference gene primers gave estimates of nucleated cell counts. Libraries were prepared by immunoSEQ multiplex PCR; TCRdb keeps only in-frame clonotypes and omits some of them. That table is the source of V, J and clone size, and D and trimming were worked out from the DNA. This sample has under 130,000 clones, with over 85% found just once. Material: peripheral blood. This TCR was recovered from an elderly woman in a cohort sampled during active COVID-19.

The chain's CDR3 is CASSQAGTLGEYEQYF. DNA of the CDR3: TGTGCCAGCAGTCAGGCCGGGACTCTAGGCGAATACGAGCAGTACTTC. The chain carries TRBV28 and TRBJ2-7; possibly TRBD2 for D (6 bases). V was pared by 5 bases and J by 4 bases, with 21 bases between. Germline V gene lookup returns CDR1 MDHEN and CDR2 SYDVKM. The CDR3 is 16 residues long.